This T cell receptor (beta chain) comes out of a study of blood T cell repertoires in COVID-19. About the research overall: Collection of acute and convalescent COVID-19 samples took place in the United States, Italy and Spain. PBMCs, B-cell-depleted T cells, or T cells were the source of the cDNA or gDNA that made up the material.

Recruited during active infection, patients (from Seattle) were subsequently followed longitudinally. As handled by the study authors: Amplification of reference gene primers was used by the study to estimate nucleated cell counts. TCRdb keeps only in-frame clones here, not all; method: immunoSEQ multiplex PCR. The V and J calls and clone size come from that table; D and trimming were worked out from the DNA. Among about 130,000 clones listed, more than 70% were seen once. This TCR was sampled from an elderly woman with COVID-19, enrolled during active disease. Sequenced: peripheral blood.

CDR3 in amino acids: CASSGGSTSSYNEQFF. The CDR3 region has the DNA TGTGCCAGCAGCGGGGGCAGTACCAGCTCCTACAATGAGCAGTTCTTC. The genes are TRBV9 and TRBJ2-1; tentatively, D is TRBD1 (5 bases). The germline gives CDR1 SGDLS, CDR2 YYNGEE. The CDR3 sequence is 16 residues long. V was trimmed by 3 bases and J by 0 bases, leaving 13 bases between them.